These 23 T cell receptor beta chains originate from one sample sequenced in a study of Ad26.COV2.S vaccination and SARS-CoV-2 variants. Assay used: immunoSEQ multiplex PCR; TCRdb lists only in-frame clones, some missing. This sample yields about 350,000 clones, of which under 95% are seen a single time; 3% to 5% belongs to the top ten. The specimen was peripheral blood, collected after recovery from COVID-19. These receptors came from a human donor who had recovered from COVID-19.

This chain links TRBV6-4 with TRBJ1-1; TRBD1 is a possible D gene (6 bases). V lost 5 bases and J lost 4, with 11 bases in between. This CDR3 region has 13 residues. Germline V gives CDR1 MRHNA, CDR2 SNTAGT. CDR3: CASSSTGRTEAFF. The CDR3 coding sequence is TGTGCCAGCAGTTCAACAGGGCGCACTGAAGCTTTCTTT.

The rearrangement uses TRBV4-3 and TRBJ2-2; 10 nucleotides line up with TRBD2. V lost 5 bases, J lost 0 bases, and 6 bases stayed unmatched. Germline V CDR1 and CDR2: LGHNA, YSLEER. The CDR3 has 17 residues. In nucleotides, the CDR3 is TGCGCCAGCAGCACAGTAGGACTAGCGGCGAACACCGGGGAGCTGTTTTTT. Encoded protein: CASSTVGLAANTGELFF.

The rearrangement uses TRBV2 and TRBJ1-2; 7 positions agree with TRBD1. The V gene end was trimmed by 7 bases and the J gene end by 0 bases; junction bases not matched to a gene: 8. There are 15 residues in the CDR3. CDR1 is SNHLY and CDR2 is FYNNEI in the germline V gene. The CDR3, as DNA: TGTGCCAGCAACGGGGACAGATCAGCTAACTATGGCTACACCTTC. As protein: CASNGDRSANYGYTF.

Here the CDR3 DNA reads TGTGCCAGCGGACAGGGGGCAGGCACTGAAGCTTTCTTT. Its protein product is CASGQGAGTEAFF. The V call is TRBV7-2, the J call TRBJ1-1; 11 bases match TRBD1. V gave up 8 bases and J gave up 4 bases; unmatched junction bases: 3. In germline, CDR1 is SGHTA, CDR2 FQGNSA. This CDR3 has 13 amino acids.

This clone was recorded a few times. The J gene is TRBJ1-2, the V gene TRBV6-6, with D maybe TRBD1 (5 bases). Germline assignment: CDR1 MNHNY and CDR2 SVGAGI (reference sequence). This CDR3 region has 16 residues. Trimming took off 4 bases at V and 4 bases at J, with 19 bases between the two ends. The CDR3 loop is CASSSSRQLGGYGYTF. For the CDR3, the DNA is TGTGCCAGCAGTTCCTCTCGACAGCTGGGGGGCTATGGCTACACCTTC.

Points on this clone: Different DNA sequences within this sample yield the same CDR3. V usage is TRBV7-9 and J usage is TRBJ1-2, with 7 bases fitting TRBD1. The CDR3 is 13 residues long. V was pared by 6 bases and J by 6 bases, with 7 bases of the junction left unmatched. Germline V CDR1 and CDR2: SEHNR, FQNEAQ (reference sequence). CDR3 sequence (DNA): TGTGCCAGCAGTTTCGGACAGGTAGATGGCTACACCTTC. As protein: CASSFGQVDGYTF.

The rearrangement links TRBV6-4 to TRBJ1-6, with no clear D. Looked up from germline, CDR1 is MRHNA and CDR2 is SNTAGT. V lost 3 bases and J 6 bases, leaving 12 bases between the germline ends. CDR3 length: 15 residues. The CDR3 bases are TGTGCCAGCAGTGAGTATCCGGACGCTAATTCACCCCTCCACTTT. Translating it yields CASSEYPDANSPLHF.

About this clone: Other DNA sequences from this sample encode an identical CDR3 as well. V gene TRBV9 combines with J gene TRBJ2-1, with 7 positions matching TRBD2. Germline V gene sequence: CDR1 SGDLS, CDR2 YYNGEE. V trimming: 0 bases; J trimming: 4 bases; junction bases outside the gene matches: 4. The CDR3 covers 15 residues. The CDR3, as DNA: TGTGCCAGCAGCGTAGCCGCGGGGGAGTACAATGAGCAGTTCTTC. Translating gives CASSVAAGEYNEQFF. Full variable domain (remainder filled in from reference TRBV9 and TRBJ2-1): DSGVTQTPKHLITATGQRVTLRCSPRSGDLSVYWYQQSLDQGLQFLIQYYNGEERAKGNILERFSAQQFPDLHSELNLSSLELGDSALYFCASSVAAGEYNEQFFGPGTRLTVL.

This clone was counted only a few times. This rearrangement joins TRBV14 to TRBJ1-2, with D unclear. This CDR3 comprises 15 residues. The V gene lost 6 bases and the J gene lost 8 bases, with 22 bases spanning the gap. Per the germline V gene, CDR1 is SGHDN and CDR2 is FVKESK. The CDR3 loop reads CASSLQVWGLGGYTF. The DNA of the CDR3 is TGTGCCAGCAGTCTGCAGGTCTGGGGATTGGGCGGCTACACCTTC.

The CDR3 region has the DNA TGTGCCAGCAGCTTGGTAGGACAAAGCAATCAGCCCCAGCATTTT. It codes for CASSLVGQSNQPQHF. The chain combines TRBV5-8 with TRBJ1-5; possibly TRBD1 for D (5 bases). The CDR3 extends over 15 amino acids. Trimming shortened V by 0 bases and J by 1 base, and 8 bases separated the two germline ends. Germline V lookup: CDR1 SGHTS, CDR2 YDEGEE.

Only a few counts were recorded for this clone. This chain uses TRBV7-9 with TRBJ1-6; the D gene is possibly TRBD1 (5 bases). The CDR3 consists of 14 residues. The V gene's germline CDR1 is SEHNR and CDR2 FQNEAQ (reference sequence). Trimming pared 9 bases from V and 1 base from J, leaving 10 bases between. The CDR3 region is CASEGQSYNSPLHF. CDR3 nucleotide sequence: TGTGCCAGTGAAGGACAATCCTATAATTCACCCCTCCACTTT.

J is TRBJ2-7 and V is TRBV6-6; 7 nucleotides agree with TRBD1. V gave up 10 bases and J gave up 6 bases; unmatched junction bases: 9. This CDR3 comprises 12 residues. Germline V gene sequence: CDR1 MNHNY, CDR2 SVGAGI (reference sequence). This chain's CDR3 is CATDRAGSEQYF. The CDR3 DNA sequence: TGTGCCACCGACAGGGCCGGCAGCGAGCAGTACTTC.

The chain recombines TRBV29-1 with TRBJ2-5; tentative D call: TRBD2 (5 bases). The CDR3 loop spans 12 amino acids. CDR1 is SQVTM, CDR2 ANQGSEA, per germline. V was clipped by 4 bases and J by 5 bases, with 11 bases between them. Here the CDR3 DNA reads TGCAGCGTTGCTTCTAGCAGTGAGACCCAGTACTTC. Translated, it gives CSVASSSETQYF.

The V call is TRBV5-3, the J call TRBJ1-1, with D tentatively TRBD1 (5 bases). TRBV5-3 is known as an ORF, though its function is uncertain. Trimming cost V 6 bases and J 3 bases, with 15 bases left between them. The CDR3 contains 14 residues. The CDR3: CARTPEGVDTEAFF. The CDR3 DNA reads TGTGCCAGAACGCCTGAAGGGGTGGACACTGAAGCTTTCTTT.

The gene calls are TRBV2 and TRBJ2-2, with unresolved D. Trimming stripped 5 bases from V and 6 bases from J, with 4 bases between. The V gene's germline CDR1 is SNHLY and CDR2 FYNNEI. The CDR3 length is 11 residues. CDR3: CASSRSGELFF. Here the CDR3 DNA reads TGTGCCAGCAGTAGGTCCGGGGAGCTGTTTTTT.

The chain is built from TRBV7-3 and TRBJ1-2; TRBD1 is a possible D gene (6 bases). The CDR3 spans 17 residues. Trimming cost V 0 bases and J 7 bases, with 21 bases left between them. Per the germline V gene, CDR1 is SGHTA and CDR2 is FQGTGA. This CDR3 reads CASSLTVTGAKLVGYTF. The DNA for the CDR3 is TGTGCCAGCAGCTTAACCGTGACAGGCGCGAAATTGGTTGGCTACACCTTC.

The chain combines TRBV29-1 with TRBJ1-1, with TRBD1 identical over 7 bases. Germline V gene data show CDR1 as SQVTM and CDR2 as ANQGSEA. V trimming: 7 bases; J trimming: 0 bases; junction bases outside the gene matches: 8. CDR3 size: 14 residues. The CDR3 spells CSGELDRVNTEAFF. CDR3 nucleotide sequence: TGCAGCGGGGAATTAGACAGGGTGAACACTGAAGCTTTCTTT.

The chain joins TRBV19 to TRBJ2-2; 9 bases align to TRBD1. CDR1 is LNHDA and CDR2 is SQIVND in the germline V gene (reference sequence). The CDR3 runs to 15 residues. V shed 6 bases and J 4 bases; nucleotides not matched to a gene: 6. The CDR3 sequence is CASRRTGVFTGELFF. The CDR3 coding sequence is TGTGCCAGTAGGAGGACAGGGGTTTTCACCGGGGAGCTGTTTTTT.

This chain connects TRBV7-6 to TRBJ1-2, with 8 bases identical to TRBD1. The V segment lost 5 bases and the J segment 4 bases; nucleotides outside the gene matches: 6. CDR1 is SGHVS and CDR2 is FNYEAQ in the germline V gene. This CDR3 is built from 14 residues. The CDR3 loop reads CASSPQGQAYGYTF. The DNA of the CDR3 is TGTGCCAGCAGCCCGCAGGGACAGGCCTATGGCTACACCTTC.

This CDR3 is CASSQADQGENTGELFF. In nucleotides, the CDR3 is TGTGCCAGCAGCCAAGCTGATCAGGGGGAGAACACCGGGGAGCTGTTTTTT. The chain uses TRBV3-1 (or the pseudogene TRBV3-2) and TRBJ2-2; 7 bases match TRBD1. The germline gives CDR1 LGHDT, CDR2 YNNKEL (reference sequence). The CDR3 runs 17 residues. The J segment lost 1 base and the V segment lost 1 base, leaving 6 bases of the junction unmatched.

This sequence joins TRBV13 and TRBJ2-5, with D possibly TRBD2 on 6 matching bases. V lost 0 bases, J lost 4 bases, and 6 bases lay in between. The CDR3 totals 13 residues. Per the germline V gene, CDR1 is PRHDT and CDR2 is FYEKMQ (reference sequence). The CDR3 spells CASSLGGGETQYF. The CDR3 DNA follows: TGTGCCAGCAGCTTAGGGGGGGGAGAGACCCAGTACTTC.

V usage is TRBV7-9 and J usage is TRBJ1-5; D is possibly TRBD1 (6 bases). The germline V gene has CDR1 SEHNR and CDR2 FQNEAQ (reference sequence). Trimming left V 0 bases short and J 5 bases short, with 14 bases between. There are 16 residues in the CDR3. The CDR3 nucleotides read TGTGCCAGCAGCTTAGCAAAGGGACATGCTGATCAGCCCCAGCATTTT. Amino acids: CASSLAKGHADQPQHF. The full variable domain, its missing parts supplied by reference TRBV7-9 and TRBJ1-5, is DTGVSQNPRHKITKRGQNVTFRCDPISEHNRLYWYRQTLGQGPEFLTYFQNEAQLEKSRLLSDRFSAERPKGSFSTLEIQRTEQGDSAMYLCASSLAKGHADQPQHFGDGTRLSIL.

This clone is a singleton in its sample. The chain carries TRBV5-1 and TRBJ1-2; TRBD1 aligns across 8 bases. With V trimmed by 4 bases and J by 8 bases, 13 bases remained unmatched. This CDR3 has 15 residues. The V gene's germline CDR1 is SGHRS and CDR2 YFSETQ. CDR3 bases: TGCGCCAGCAGCCCTTACGAGACAGGGGAGAGGGGCTACACCTTC. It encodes CASSPYETGERGYTF.